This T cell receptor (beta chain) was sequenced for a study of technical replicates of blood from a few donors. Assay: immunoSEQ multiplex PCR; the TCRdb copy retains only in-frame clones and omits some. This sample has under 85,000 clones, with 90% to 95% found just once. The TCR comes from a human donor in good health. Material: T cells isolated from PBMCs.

CDR3 sequence (DNA): TGTGCCAGCAGCTTTCCCCGTAGCTCCTACAATGAGCAGTTCTTC. It encodes CASSFPRSSYNEQFF. The chain uses TRBV7-8 and TRBJ2-1; D is uncertain. The V and J ends lost 3 bases and 0 bases respectively, with 9 bases between them. The length of the CDR3 is 15 residues. Per germline, CDR1 SGHVS and CDR2 FQNEAQ.